What follows describes a single T cell receptor (beta chain). The antigen remains unidentified. The sample originates from a study of metastatic and nonmetastatic thyroid tumors. Study-wide context: Comparison of repertoires was carried out across blood and tumor or nodule tissue from malignant and benign thyroid patients.

All patients reached thyroid surgery having received no treatment beforehand. Original processing methods: In papillary thyroid cancer, a distant-metastasis classifier was built using CDR3 differences across clinicopathological groups. TCRdb re-called the PCR reads with MiXCR. The V and J calls and clone size come from TCRdb's table, not from the authors' own analysis. The data contain approximately 16,000 clones, 30% to 40% of them singletons. Regarding the study as a whole: TCR beta diversity was reportedly significantly higher in malignant thyroid tumors than benign nodules, in blood and tumor.

This CDR3 is 14 amino acids long. The germline V gene encodes CDR1 KGHSH and CDR2 LQKENI. V lost 4 bases, J lost 7 bases, and 5 bases stayed unmatched. This TCR was recovered from a male donor with papillary thyroid cancer or a benign thyroid nodule (not recorded which). Some clones in this sample may be carry-over from other donors' samples. The chain recombines TRBV18 with TRBJ2-1, with 9 bases lining up with TRBD1. Input material: tumor tissue. CDR3 nucleotide sequence: TGTGCCAGCTCACTCTCCGGGACAGGGAATGAGCAGTTCTTC. It yields the protein CASSLSGTGNEQFF.